The rows below give T cell receptor beta chains drawn from one sample of a study of long-term antiretroviral therapy in people with HIV. Profiled with immunoSEQ multiplex PCR; TCRdb holds only in-frame clones, not every one. In the table there are about 30,000 clones, over 90% of which are singletons. Here the sequenced sample was unsorted PBMCs, taken almost 6.7 years after starting antiretroviral therapy. All receptors derive from a woman in her forties with HIV. Each CDR3 is given with its conserved first and last residue. The order of the fields is clone size, J gene, V gene, CDR3 protein. Not all rows give a size; the values are once, few, many and, for expanded clones, a class.

>.|TRBJ2-3|TRBV6-6
CASSYGLAGIDTQYF
>.|TRBJ2-7|TRBV6-5
CATTQEGRPYEQYF
>once|TRBJ1-5|TRBV5-5
CASSFSTGGGNQPQHF
>once|TRBJ2-7|TRBV7-2
CASSLGAGGQGYEQYF
>.|TRBJ1-1|TRBV7-2
CASSLRQGARGTEAFF
>.|TRBJ2-7|TRBV4-3
CASSQDHGQGAYEQYF
>.|TRBJ1-2|TRBV2
CASSIDPGQGSTF
>.|TRBJ1-3|TRBV5-8
CASTILVFGTAGNTIYF
>.|TRBJ2-5|TRBV19
CASSRGQETQYF
>once|TRBJ2-3|TRBV30
CALRFSNTQYF
>.|TRBJ1-2|TRBV9
CASSRAALGNYYGYTF
>.|TRBJ2-7|TRBV2
CASTLYEQYF
>.|TRBJ1-1|TRBV29-1
CSVERRLNTEAFF
>.|TRBJ2-3|TRBV6-6
CASSHAWRGNTDTQYF
>.|TRBJ1-2|TRBV5-1
CASSSTTGNGYTF
>.|TRBJ1-2|TRBV5-1
CASSLTGGNYGYTF
>.|TRBJ2-6|TRBV6-5
CASREGPLGANVLTF
>.|TRBJ2-5|TRBV18
CASSPALQETQYF
>.|TRBJ2-1|TRBV7-8
CASSYGSRPEQFF
>.|TRBJ1-2|TRBV5-4
CASSPLDRGSYGYTF
>.|TRBJ1-3|TRBV10-3
CATTKEGVGNTIYF
>.|TRBJ1-2|TRBV7-2
CASSLDQGQGRWNGYTF
>.|TRBJ2-5|TRBV10-2
CASSILEGGTQYF
>.|TRBJ1-1|TRBV19
CASTPGPGGTEAFF
>few|TRBJ1-1|TRBV2
CASTRDSTGSFF
>.|TRBJ1-1|TRBV19
CASSTNTGGTEAFF
>.|TRBJ2-7|TRBV25-1
CASSEYLGSGSYEQYF
>.|TRBJ1-4|TRBV19
CASRPEPPTATNEKLFF
>.|TRBJ1-1|TRBV4-3
CASSQGMGDTEAFF
>.|TRBJ1-2|TRBV7-9
CASSPVTGSNYGYTF
>.|TRBJ2-7|TRBV7-8
CASSLSQDSRYF
>.|TRBJ2-5|TRBV6-6
CASTGSGGRETQYF
>.|TRBJ1-1|TRBV10-3
CAISGTFSNTEAFF
>.|TRBJ2-2|TRBV27
CASSFGTTNTGELFF
>.|TRBJ2-3|TRBV6-5
CASRYRDRGSDTQYF